The next 21 T cell receptor beta chains were all read from a single sample in a study of blood T cell repertoires in COVID-19. The assay was immunoSEQ multiplex PCR, and TCRdb's table has in-frame clones only and misses some. This sample yields roughly 290,000 clones, of which more than 85% are seen a single time; around 0.84% belongs to the top ten. Sequencing used peripheral blood. The receptor set was obtained from a young man with acute or convalescent COVID-19.

The gene calls are TRBV5-6 and TRBJ1-3; no clear D gene. V was trimmed by 1 base and J by 2 bases, leaving 10 bases between them. The CDR3 extends over 15 amino acids. Per the germline V gene, CDR1 is SGHDT and CDR2 is YYEEEE. The CDR3 protein is CASSLTPTPGNTIYF. The CDR3, as DNA: TGTGCCAGCAGCTTGACCCCTACTCCTGGAAACACCATATATTTT.

The J gene is TRBJ2-2, the V gene TRBV14; no firm D call. Germline values: CDR1 SGHDN, CDR2 FVKESK. The CDR3 runs 15 residues. V was pared by 3 bases and J by 5 bases, with 13 bases between. The CDR3 protein is CASSHSGRYTGELFF. CDR3 nucleotides: TGTGCCAGCAGCCATTCAGGCCGCTATACCGGGGAGCTGTTTTTT.

The V gene is TRBV3-1 (or the pseudogene TRBV3-2), the J gene TRBJ2-7; TRBD2 agrees at 9 bases. V was clipped by 8 bases and J by 0 bases; unmatched bases: 5. This CDR3 region has 14 residues. CDR1 is LGHDT and CDR2 is YNNKEL in the germline V gene (reference sequence). The CDR3 sequence is CASAGLASSYEQYF. DNA of the CDR3: TGTGCCAGCGCAGGACTAGCGAGCTCCTACGAGCAGTACTTC.

The chain has TRBV6-5 and TRBJ1-6; 7 bases match TRBD1. J was trimmed by 0 bases and V by 9 bases; bases with no gene match: 5. The CDR3 contains 15 residues. Germline CDR1 is MNHEY and CDR2 is SVGAGI. The CDR3 sequence: CASRTGSSYNSPLHF. CDR3 coding DNA: TGTGCCAGTCGGACAGGTAGCTCCTATAATTCACCCCTCCACTTT.

V is TRBV28 and J is TRBJ2-4, with 9 nucleotides matching TRBD1. The length of the CDR3 is 14 residues. The germline gives CDR1 MDHEN, CDR2 SYDVKM. V trimming: 5 bases; J trimming: 6 bases; junction bases outside the gene matches: 5. CDR3 sequence reads: CASSIETGGNIQYF. The CDR3 nucleotides are TGTGCCAGCAGTATCGAGACAGGGGGAAACATTCAGTACTTC.

This chain joins TRBV19 and TRBJ1-5; D uncertain. The germline CDR1 and CDR2 sequences are LNHDA and SQIVND (reference sequence). The CDR3 totals 16 residues. V gave up 6 bases and J gave up 5 bases, with 20 bases separating them. The CDR3 DNA reads as TGTGCCAGTAGCGGCCCCGGACGGGGAGCATATCAGCCCCAGCATTTT. Protein: CASSGPGRGAYQPQHF.

V usage is TRBV19 and J usage is TRBJ2-1; D is perhaps TRBD2 (5 bases). Germline V gene data show CDR1 as LNHDA and CDR2 as SQIVND (reference sequence). Trimming left V 1 base short and J 4 bases short, with 8 bases between. This CDR3 is 14 amino acids long. This CDR3 is CASSIGTGYNEQFF. CDR3 DNA sequence: TGTGCCAGTAGTATAGGGACGGGGTACAATGAGCAGTTCTTC.

V and J are TRBV4-1 and TRBJ2-7; no firm D call. The germline V gene has CDR1 MGHRA and CDR2 YSYEKL. Trimming stripped 1 base from V and 1 base from J, with 8 bases between. CDR3 length: 14 amino acids. The CDR3: CASSQVSISYEQYF. CDR3 DNA: TGCGCCAGCAGCCAAGTTAGCATATCCTACGAGCAGTACTTC.

This chain joins TRBV7-9 and TRBJ2-7; tentatively, D is TRBD2 (6 bases). The CDR3 extends over 15 amino acids. V was clipped by 3 bases and J by 4 bases, with 16 bases between them. CDR1 SEHNR and CDR2 FQNEAQ come from the germline V gene (reference sequence). CDR3 sequence: CASSFRQTSLYEQYF. CDR3 DNA: TGTGCCAGCAGCTTTAGGCAGACTAGTTTGTACGAGCAGTACTTC.

CDR3 sequence (DNA): TGCGCCAGCAGCCAAGATAGGGGACTCCTCAATGAGCAGTTCTTC. Protein sequence: CASSQDRGLLNEQFF. The rearrangement links TRBV4-1 to TRBJ2-1; D may be TRBD2 (6 bases). Germline values: CDR1 MGHRA, CDR2 YSYEKL. The CDR3 is 15 amino acids. The V gene lost 0 bases and the J gene lost 6 bases, with 12 bases spanning the gap.

The rearrangement joins TRBV28 to TRBJ1-6; tentative D call: TRBD1 (5 bases). Trimming left V 5 bases short and J 2 bases short, with 13 bases between. CDR3 length: 16 residues. Germline CDR1 is MDHEN and CDR2 is SYDVKM. The CDR3 loop is CASSMGGDPYNSPLHF. The CDR3 bases are TGTGCCAGCAGTATGGGCGGGGACCCCTATAATTCACCCCTCCACTTT.

V usage is TRBV4-1 and J usage is TRBJ1-1; D gene unclear. This CDR3 spans 16 amino acids. Between the trimmed V and J ends, which lost 0 bases and 2 bases, there was a span of 13 bases. The germline CDR1 and CDR2 sequences are MGHRA and YSYEKL. CDR3 DNA sequence: TGCGCCAGCAGCCAAGAGCCGGGGTGGACCAACACTGAAGCTTTCTTT. Amino acids: CASSQEPGWTNTEAFF.

This chain uses TRBV5-5 with TRBJ2-2; perhaps TRBD1 as D (5 bases). V lost 0 bases to trimming and J lost 9 bases, with 9 bases between them. The CDR3 consists of 13 residues. Germline loops: CDR1 SGHKS, CDR2 YYEKEE (reference sequence). The CDR3 loop reads CASSLGQHRELFF. CDR3 coding DNA: TGTGCCAGCAGCTTGGGACAGCACAGGGAGCTGTTTTTT.

This clone was seen once. The V gene is TRBV3-1 (or the pseudogene TRBV3-2), the J gene TRBJ1-2; 8 bases agree with TRBD1. The V segment lost 3 bases and the J segment 7 bases; nucleotides outside the gene matches: 10. The CDR3 contains 15 residues. CDR1 and CDR2 (germline): LGHDT, YNNKEL (reference sequence). The CDR3 DNA follows: TGTGCCAGCAGCCATGCGGACAGGGTTAATACTGGCTACACCTTC. Protein product: CASSHADRVNTGYTF.

V usage is TRBV3-1 (or the pseudogene TRBV3-2) and J usage is TRBJ1-5, with D possibly TRBD1 on 5 matching bases. The CDR3 is 14 residues long. From germline, CDR1 is LGHDT and CDR2 YNNKEL (reference sequence). V was cut by 0 bases and J by 3 bases, with 6 bases left in between. CDR3 residues: CASSQDRDNQPQHF. CDR3 in DNA: TGTGCCAGCAGCCAAGACAGGGACAATCAGCCCCAGCATTTT.

The rearrangement links TRBV5-8 to TRBJ1-1; a weak D match, TRBD1 (6 bases). V was trimmed by 1 base and J by 0 bases, leaving 13 bases between them. Germline CDR1 is SGHTS and CDR2 is YDEGEE. The CDR3 sequence is 16 residues long. The CDR3 nucleotides read TGTGCCAGCAGCTTGCTCCCGGGACACTTGAACACTGAAGCTTTCTTT. Translating gives CASSLLPGHLNTEAFF.

The rearrangement links TRBV12-2 to TRBJ2-6; TRBD1 is taken as the D call from the table, unchecked against the DNA. TRBV12-2 is tagged as a pseudogene. This CDR3 has 18 amino acids. The CDR3 coding sequence is TGTGCAAGTCGGCTTTTCAGCATCAGGGGGCCCGGGGCCAACGTCCTGACTTTC. Its translation: CASRLFSIRGPGANVLTF.

This clone was counted once. V is TRBV4-1 and J is TRBJ2-1; the D gene is possibly TRBD1 (6 bases). Trimming removed 1 base at V and 4 bases at J, with 8 bases between. The CDR3 contains 14 residues. Germline lookup yields CDR1 MGHRA and CDR2 YSYEKL. Here the CDR3 reads CASSQGGQYNEQFF. In nucleotides, the CDR3 is TGCGCCAGCAGCCAAGGTGGACAGTACAATGAGCAGTTCTTC.

The chain links TRBV5-1 to TRBJ2-1; 9 bases are shared with TRBD1. Germline values: CDR1 SGHRS, CDR2 YFSETQ. This CDR3 contains 15 residues. V was clipped by 9 bases and J by 4 bases; unmatched bases: 11. CDR3 amino acids: CATKRTGVSYNEQFF. The CDR3 nucleotides are TGCGCCACCAAGCGGACAGGGGTCTCTTACAATGAGCAGTTCTTC.

The rearrangement links TRBV5-1 to TRBJ1-3; maybe TRBD1 (5 bases). The CDR3 totals 18 residues. Trimming shortened V by 4 bases and J by 0 bases, and 20 bases separated the two germline ends. Germline CDR1 and CDR2: SGHRS and YFSETQ. The CDR3 reads CASSPNLMTDSSGNTIYF. The CDR3 DNA follows: TGCGCCAGCAGCCCGAACCTAATGACAGACAGCTCTGGAAACACCATATATTTT.

The rearrangement uses TRBV28 and TRBJ2-7, with D unresolved. The CDR3 spans 13 residues. Germline V gene lookup returns CDR1 MDHEN and CDR2 SYDVKM. V was shortened by 2 bases and J by 6 bases, with 11 bases between the two germline ends. This CDR3 reads CASSLTAESEQYF. CDR3 nucleotides: TGTGCCAGCAGTTTAACCGCCGAGTCCGAGCAGTACTTC.